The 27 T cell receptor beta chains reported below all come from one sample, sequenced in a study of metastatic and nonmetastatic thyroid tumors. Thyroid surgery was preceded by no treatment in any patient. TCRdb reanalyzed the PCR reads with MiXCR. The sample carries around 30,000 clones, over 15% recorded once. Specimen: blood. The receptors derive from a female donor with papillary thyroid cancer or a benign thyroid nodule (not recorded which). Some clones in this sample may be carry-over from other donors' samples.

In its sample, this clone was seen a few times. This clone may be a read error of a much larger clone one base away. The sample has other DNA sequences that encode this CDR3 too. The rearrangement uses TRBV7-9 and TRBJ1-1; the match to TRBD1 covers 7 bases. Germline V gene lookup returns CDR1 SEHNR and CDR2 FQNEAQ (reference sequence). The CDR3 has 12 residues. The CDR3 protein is CASSFRQGDAFF. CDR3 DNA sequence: TGTGCAAGCAGCTTCCGACAGGGCGACGCTTTCTTT.

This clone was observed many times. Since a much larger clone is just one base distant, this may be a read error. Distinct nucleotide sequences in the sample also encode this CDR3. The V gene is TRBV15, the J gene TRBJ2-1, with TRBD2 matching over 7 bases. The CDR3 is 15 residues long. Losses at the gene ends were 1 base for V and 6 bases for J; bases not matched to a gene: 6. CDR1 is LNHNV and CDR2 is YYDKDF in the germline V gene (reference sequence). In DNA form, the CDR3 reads TGTGCCACCAGCAGAGTTTTATCTAGCGGCAATGAGCAGTTCTTC. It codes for CATSRVLSSGNEQFF.

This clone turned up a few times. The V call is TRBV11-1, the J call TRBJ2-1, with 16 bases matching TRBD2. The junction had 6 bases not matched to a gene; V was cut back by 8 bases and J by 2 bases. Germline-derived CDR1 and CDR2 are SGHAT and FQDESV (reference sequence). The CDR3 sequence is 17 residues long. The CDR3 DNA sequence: TGTGCCAGCCAGGGACTAGCGGGGGGGGTGACCTACAATGAGCAGTTCTTC. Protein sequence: CASQGLAGGVTYNEQFF.

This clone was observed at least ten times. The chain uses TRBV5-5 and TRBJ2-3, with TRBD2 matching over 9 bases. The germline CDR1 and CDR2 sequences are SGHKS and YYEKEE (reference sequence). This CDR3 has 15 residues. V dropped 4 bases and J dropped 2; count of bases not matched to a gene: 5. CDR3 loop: CASSAGTSLTDTQYF. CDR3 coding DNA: TGTGCCAGCAGCGCCGGGACTAGCCTCACAGATACGCAGTATTTT.

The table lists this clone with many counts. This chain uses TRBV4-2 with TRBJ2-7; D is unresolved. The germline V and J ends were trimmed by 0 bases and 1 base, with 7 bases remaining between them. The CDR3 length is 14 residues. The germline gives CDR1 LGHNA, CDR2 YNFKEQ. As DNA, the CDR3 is TGTGCCAGCAGCCAAGATGGTAGTTCCTACGAGCAGTACTTC. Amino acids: CASSQDGSSYEQYF.

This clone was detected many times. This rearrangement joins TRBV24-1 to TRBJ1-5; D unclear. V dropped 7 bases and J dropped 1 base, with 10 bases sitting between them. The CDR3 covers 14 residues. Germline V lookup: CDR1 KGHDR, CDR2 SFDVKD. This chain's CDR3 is CATSGDGSNQPQHF. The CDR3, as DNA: TGTGCCACCAGCGGAGATGGGAGCAATCAGCCCCAGCATTTT.

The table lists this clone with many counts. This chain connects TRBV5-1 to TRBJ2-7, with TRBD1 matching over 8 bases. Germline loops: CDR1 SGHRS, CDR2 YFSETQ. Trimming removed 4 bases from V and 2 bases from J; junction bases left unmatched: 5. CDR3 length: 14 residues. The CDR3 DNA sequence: TGCGCCAGCAGCGAGACAGGGGCTCCCTACGAGCAGTACTTC. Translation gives CASSETGAPYEQYF.

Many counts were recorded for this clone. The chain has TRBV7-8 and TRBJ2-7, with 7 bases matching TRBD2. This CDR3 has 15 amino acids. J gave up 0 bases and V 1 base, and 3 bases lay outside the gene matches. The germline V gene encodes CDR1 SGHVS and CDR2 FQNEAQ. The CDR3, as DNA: TGTGCCAGCAGCTTAGGGCGGGGGAGCTCCTACGAGCAGTACTTC. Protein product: CASSLGRGSSYEQYF.

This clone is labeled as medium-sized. The CDR3 DNA reads as TGTGCCAGCAGTTTCAGGGGCACCTACGAGCAGTACTTC. Its translation: CASSFRGTYEQYF. This chain uses TRBV27 with TRBJ2-7; D possibly corresponds to TRBD1 (6 bases). This CDR3 has 13 residues. V was cut by 3 bases and J by 2 bases, with 8 bases left in between. Germline-derived CDR1 and CDR2 are MNHEY and SMNVEV (reference sequence).

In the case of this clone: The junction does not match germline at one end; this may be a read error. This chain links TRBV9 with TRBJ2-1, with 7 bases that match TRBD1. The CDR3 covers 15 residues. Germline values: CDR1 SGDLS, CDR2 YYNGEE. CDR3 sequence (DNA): TGTGCCAGCGGCGTATATGTGGGATCAGGGGGTGAGCAGTTCTTC. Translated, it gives CASGVYVGSGGEQFF.

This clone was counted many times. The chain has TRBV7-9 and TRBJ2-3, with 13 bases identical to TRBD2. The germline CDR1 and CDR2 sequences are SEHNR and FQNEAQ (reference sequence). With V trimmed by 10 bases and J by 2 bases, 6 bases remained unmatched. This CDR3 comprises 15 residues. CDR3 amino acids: CATWTSGSYTDTQYF. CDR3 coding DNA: TGTGCCACCTGGACTAGCGGGAGCTACACAGATACGCAGTATTTT.

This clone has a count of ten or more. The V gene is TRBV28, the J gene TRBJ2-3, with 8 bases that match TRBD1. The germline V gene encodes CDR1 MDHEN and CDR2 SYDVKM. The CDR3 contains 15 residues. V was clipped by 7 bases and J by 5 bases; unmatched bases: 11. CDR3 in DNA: TGTGCCAGCAAAGGTTACGGCAGGGGGCGAGATACGCAGTATTTT. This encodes CASKGYGRGRDTQYF.

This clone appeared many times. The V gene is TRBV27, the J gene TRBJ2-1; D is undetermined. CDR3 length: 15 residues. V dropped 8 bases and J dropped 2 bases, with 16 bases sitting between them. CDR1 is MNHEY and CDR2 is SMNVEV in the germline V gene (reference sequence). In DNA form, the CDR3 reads TGTGCCAGCGGCCACCTGGCTTCTACCTACAATGAGCAGTTCTTC. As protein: CASGHLASTYNEQFF.

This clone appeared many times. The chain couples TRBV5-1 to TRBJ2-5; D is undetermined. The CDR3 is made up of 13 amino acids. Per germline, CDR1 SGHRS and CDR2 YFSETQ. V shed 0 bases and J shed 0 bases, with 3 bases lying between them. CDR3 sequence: CASSLGNQETQYF. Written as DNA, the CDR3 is TGCGCCAGCAGCTTGGGCAACCAAGAGACCCAGTACTTC.

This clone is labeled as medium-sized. Here the CDR3 reads CASGEDYYGYTF. The CDR3 DNA is TGCGCCAGCGGGGAGGACTACTATGGCTACACCTTC. This chain links TRBV10-2 with TRBJ1-2; D is undetermined. Germline CDR1 WSHSY, CDR2 SAAADI. CDR3 length: 12 residues. V was pared by 8 bases and J by 3 bases, with 10 bases between.

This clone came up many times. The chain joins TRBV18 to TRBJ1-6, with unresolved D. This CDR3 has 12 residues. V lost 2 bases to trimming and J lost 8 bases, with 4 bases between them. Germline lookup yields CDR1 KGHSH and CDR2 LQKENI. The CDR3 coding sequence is TGTGCCAGCTCACCAGCTTATTCACCCCTCCACTTT. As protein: CASSPAYSPLHF.

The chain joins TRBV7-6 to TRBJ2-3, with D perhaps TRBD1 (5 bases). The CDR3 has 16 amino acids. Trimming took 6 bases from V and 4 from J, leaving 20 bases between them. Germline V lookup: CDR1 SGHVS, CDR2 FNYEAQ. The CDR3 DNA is TGTGCCAGCAGTTCAGCCTGGACATTGCCCCCAGATACGCAGTATTTT. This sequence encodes CASSSAWTLPPDTQYF.

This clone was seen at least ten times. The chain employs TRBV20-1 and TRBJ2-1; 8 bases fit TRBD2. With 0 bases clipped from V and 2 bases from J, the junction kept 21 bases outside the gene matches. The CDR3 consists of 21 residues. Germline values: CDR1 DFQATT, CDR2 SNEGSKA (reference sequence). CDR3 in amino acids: CSARDAPVIGREGRPYNEQFF. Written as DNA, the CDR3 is TGCAGTGCTAGAGATGCCCCCGTCATCGGGAGGGAGGGCCGCCCCTACAATGAGCAGTTCTTC.

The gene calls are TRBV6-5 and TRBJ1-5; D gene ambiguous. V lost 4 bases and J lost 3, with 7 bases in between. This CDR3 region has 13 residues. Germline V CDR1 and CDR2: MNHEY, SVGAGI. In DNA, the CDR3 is TGTGCCAGCAGTTCCGGAGACAATCAGCCCCAGCATTTT. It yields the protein CASSSGDNQPQHF.

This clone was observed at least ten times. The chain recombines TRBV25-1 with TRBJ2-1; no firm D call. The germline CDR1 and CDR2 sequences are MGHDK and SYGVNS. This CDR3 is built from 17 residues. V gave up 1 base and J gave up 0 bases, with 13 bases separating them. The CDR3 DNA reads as TGTGCCAGCAGTGAATCTACTCGGAAACTCTCCTACAATGAGCAGTTCTTC. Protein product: CASSESTRKLSYNEQFF. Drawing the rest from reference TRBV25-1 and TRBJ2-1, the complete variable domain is EADIYQTPRYLVIGTGKKITLECSQTMGHDKMYWYQQDPGMELHLIHYSYGVNSTEKGDLSSESTVSRIRTEHFPLTLESARPSHTSQYLCASSESTRKLSYNEQFFGPGTRLTVL.

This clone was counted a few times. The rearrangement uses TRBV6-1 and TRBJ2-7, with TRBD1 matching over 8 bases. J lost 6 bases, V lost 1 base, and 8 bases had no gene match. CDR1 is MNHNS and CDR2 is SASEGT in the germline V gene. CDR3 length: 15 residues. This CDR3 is CASSEVGGQASEQYF. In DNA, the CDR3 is TGTGCCAGCAGTGAAGTTGGGGGACAGGCGAGCGAGCAGTACTTC.

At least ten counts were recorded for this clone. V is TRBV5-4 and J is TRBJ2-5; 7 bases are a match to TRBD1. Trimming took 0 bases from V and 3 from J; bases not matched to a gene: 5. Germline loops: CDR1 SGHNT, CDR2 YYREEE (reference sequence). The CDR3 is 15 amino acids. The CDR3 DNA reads TGTGCCAGCAGCTTGGGGGACAGCACAAAAGAGACCCAGTACTTC. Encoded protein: CASSLGDSTKETQYF.

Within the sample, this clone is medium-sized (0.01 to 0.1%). CDR3 protein: CSALGQGRKYEQYF. CDR3 nucleotides: TGCAGTGCCTTAGGGCAGGGGCGTAAATACGAGCAGTACTTC. V gene TRBV20-1 combines with J gene TRBJ2-7, with D tentatively TRBD1 (6 bases). V was trimmed by 6 bases and J by 4 bases, leaving 19 bases between them. Germline V gene data show CDR1 as DFQATT and CDR2 as SNEGSKA (reference sequence). The CDR3 runs to 14 residues.

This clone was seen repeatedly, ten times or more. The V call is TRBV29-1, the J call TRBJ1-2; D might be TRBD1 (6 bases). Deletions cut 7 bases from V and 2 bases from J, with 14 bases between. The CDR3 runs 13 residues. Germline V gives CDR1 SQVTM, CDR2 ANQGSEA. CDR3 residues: CSAFGGANYGYTF. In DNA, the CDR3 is TGCAGCGCGTTCGGGGGCGCGAACTATGGCTACACCTTC.

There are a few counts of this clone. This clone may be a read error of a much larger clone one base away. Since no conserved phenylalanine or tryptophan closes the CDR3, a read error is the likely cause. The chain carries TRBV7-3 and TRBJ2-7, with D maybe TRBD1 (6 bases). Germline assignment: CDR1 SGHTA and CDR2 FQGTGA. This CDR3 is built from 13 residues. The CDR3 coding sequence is TGTGCCGGCAGCCCGGGACACTCCTACGAGCAGTACTCC. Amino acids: CAGSPGHSYEQYS.

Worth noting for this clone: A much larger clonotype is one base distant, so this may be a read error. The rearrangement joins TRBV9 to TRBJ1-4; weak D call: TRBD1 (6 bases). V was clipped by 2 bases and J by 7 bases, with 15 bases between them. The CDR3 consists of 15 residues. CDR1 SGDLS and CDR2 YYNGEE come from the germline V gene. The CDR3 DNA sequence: TGTGCCAGCAGCGTTCAACGGGGGGCGGCTGAAAAACTGTTTTTT. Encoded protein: CASSVQRGAAEKLFF.

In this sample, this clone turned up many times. CDR3 nucleotide sequence: TGTGCCAGTAGTCCAAGCGGGAGGGCGGTTAATGAGCAGTTCTTC. This codes for CASSPSGRAVNEQFF. This sequence joins TRBV19 and TRBJ2-1; 10 bases are shared with TRBD2. V lost 5 bases and J lost 7; bases outside the gene matches: 8. CDR1 LNHDA and CDR2 SQIVND come from the germline V gene (reference sequence). The CDR3 has 15 residues.